This T cell receptor (beta chain) was observed in a study of cytomegalovirus exposure and HLA in healthy donors. The CDR3 covers 13 residues. With 6 bases removed from V and 0 bases from J, the gap between germline ends came to 9 bases. CDR1 and CDR2 from the germline V gene are SQVTM and ANQGSEA. Healthy bone marrow donors formed the donor group. This clone appeared a single time. The PCR made use of 60 Vbeta and 13 Jbeta primers. The data were produced by immunoSEQ multiplex PCR, yet TCRdb's version contains in-frame clones alone and is incomplete. The table has about 160,000 clones, 85% seen once. The TCR originated in a boy between 2 and 10 years old in good health and CMV-seronegative. The chain joins TRBV29-1 to TRBJ2-1; D unresolved. The sample taken for sequencing was PBMCs. For the CDR3, the DNA is TGCAGCGTCTACCTGAGCTCCTACAATGAGCAGTTCTTC. Encoded protein: CSVYLSSYNEQFF.